The 30 T cell receptor beta chains below come from one sample, sequenced in a study of T cells in Graves' hyperthyroidism and ophthalmopathy. Amplification targeted TCR beta CDR3 regions from RNA transcripts. Carried out on the TCR CDR3, a first-round RT-PCR used the HTBI primer set. TCRdb itself ran the multiplex PCR reads through MiXCR, one entry per CDR3 protein. The data show about 290,000 distinct CDR3 sequences, 13% seen once. The sequenced sample consisted of blood. The origin of the receptors is a woman aged 25 to 39 with Graves' hyperthyroidism that later progressed to Graves' ophthalmopathy.

This sequence joins TRBV19 and TRBJ2-7; tentatively, D is TRBD1 or TRBD2 (7 bases each). The germline V gene encodes CDR1 LNHDA and CDR2 SQIVND (reference sequence). The CDR3 has 14 amino acids. Trimming removed 6 bases at V and 4 bases at J, with 16 bases between. The CDR3 sequence is CASRLWEGAYEQYF. The CDR3 DNA reads TGTGCCAGTAGACTGTGGGAGGGGGCTTACGAGCAGTACTTC. The entire variable domain, with the rest obtained from reference TRBV19 and TRBJ2-7, is as follows: DGGITQSPKYLFRKEGQNVTLSCEQNLNHDAMYWYRQDPGQGLRLIYYSQIVNDFQKGDIAEGYSVSREKKESFPLTVTSAQKNPTAFYLCASRLWEGAYEQYFGPGTRLTVT.

This clonotype turned up a few times. The gene calls are TRBV9 and TRBJ2-1; a weak D match, TRBD2 (5 bases). Germline CDR1 SGDLS, CDR2 YYNGEE. V lost 2 bases and J lost 7, with 19 bases in between. CDR3 length: 16 residues. This CDR3 is CASSVNGEYTGNEQFF. In DNA, the CDR3 is TGTGCCAGCAGCGTTAACGGGGAGTACACTGGGAATGAGCAGTTCTTC.

This clonotype was recorded at least ten times. J is TRBJ2-5 and V is TRBV29-1, with 7 bases identical to TRBD2. Germline CDR1 reads SQVTM; CDR2 reads ANQGSEA. This CDR3 comprises 10 residues. V gave up 7 bases and J gave up 4 bases; unmatched junction bases: 0. The CDR3 reads CSGGGETQYF. CDR3 sequence (DNA): TGCAGCGGGGGGGGAGAGACCCAGTACTTC. The whole variable domain, filled in from reference TRBV29-1 and TRBJ2-5, reads SAVISQKPSRDICQRGTSLTIQCQVDSQVTMMFWYRQQPGQSLTLIATANQGSEATYESGFVIDKFPISRPNLTFSTLTVSNMSPEDSSIYLCSGGGETQYFGPGTRLLVL.

In its sample, this clonotype was seen many times. The rearrangement joins TRBV4-2 to TRBJ2-7, with 8 bases lining up with TRBD2. Germline V gene lookup returns CDR1 LGHNA and CDR2 YNFKEQ. The CDR3 has 14 amino acids. V was pared by 4 bases and J by 7 bases, with 9 bases of the junction left unmatched. CDR3 DNA: TGTGCCAGCAGCCGGACGGGGGGGCTGAAGGAGCAGTACTTC. Its protein product is CASSRTGGLKEQYF.

The table lists this clonotype with many counts. The chain links TRBV11-2 to TRBJ2-2; 9 positions match TRBD2. Germline CDR1 is SGHAT and CDR2 is FQNNGV. Unmatched junction bases numbered 14, after V lost 2 bases and J lost 4 bases. The CDR3 has 19 amino acids. In DNA, the CDR3 is TGTGCCAGCAGCTTACGAGTGCTTTTAGCGGGAGCGATCACCGGGGAGCTGTTTTTT. Translation: CASSLRVLLAGAITGELFF.

This clonotype occurred many times. The CDR3 sequence is CASSANRDRQPQHF. For the CDR3, the DNA is TGTGCCAGCAGCGCAAACAGGGATCGTCAGCCCCAGCATTTT. V is TRBV6-1 and J is TRBJ1-5; D possibly corresponds to TRBD1 (6 bases). The germline gives CDR1 MNHNS, CDR2 SASEGT. V was clipped by 6 bases and J by 6 bases, with 15 bases between them. This CDR3 is built from 14 residues.

This clonotype was seen at least ten times. The V and J genes are TRBV6-1 and TRBJ1-2; D is perhaps TRBD1 (6 bases). Germline CDR1 and CDR2: MNHNS and SASEGT. V was trimmed by 1 base and J by 0 bases, leaving 9 bases between them. The CDR3 loop spans 15 amino acids. The DNA for the CDR3 is TGTGCCAGCAGTGAAGGGACAGTGTCTAACTATGGCTACACCTTC. It translates to CASSEGTVSNYGYTF.

The table lists this clonotype with many counts. V and J are TRBV28 and TRBJ2-7, with D unclear. This CDR3 comprises 13 residues. V was cut by 10 bases and J by 5 bases, with 18 bases left in between. Germline CDR1 MDHEN, CDR2 SYDVKM. The chain's CDR3 is CATAPNVADEQYF. CDR3 in DNA: TGTGCCACCGCACCAAACGTGGCCGACGAGCAGTACTTC.

The sample holds many counts of this clonotype. The chain recombines TRBV7-3 with TRBJ2-1; 12 bases agree with TRBD2. The CDR3 runs 16 residues. The V and J ends lost 5 bases and 0 bases, in that order; junction bases with no gene match: 2. The germline CDR1 and CDR2 sequences are SGHTA and FQGTGA. Here the CDR3 reads CASSPTSGSSYNEQFF. The CDR3 DNA sequence: TGTGCCAGCAGCCCGACTAGCGGGAGCTCCTACAATGAGCAGTTCTTC. The whole variable domain, filled in from reference TRBV7-3 and TRBJ2-1, reads GAGVSQTPSNKVTEKGKYVELRCDPISGHTALYWYRQSLGQGPEFLIYFQGTGAADDSGLPNDRFFAVRPEGSVSTLKIQRTERGDSAVYLCASSPTSGSSYNEQFFGPGTRLTVL.

This clonotype was picked up many times. The V gene is TRBV7-3, the J gene TRBJ2-1; the match to TRBD2 covers 8 bases. The CDR3 is 18 residues long. Trimming took 5 bases from V and 7 from J; bases not matched to a gene: 19. Germline CDR1 reads SGHTA; CDR2 reads FQGTGA. CDR3 amino acids: CASSVNAGLPGGMNEQFF. The CDR3 coding sequence is TGTGCCAGCAGCGTTAACGCCGGCCTCCCGGGAGGGATGAATGAGCAGTTCTTC.

A remark on this clonotype: A read error may explain this, as a much larger clone is one base away. The chain uses TRBV28 and TRBJ1-2, with TRBD1 as a possible D gene (5 bases). Germline V gene sequence: CDR1 MDHEN, CDR2 SYDVKM. The CDR3 covers 12 residues. Trimming removed 0 bases from V and 9 bases from J, with 8 bases in between. The CDR3 protein is CASSLWGLSYTF. DNA for the CDR3: TGTGCCAGCAGTTTATGGGGACTTAGCTACACCTTC.

This clonotype was counted many times. V is TRBV5-8 and J is TRBJ2-2; 7 nucleotides agree with TRBD1. Germline V lookup: CDR1 SGHTS, CDR2 YDEGEE. This CDR3 is built from 19 residues. J gave up 1 base and V 0 bases, and 12 bases lay outside the gene matches. In DNA form, the CDR3 reads TGTGCCAGCAGCTTGGGGGGGACAGCGCGGTTTTGGAACACCGGGGAGCTGTTTTTT. It is translated as CASSLGGTARFWNTGELFF.

In its sample, this clonotype was seen many times. This sequence joins TRBV27 and TRBJ2-7, with D maybe TRBD1 (5 bases). Trimming left V 4 bases short and J 3 bases short, with 10 bases between. The germline gives CDR1 MNHEY, CDR2 SMNVEV (reference sequence). This CDR3 comprises 13 residues. The CDR3 DNA reads as TGTGCCAGCAGTTACAGGCTGAGCTACGAGCAGTACTTC. This encodes CASSYRLSYEQYF.

This clonotype was counted at least ten times. The chain recombines TRBV30 with TRBJ2-5, with 8 bases lining up with TRBD2. Germline V lookup: CDR1 GTSNPN, CDR2 SVGIG (reference sequence). The CDR3 is 15 amino acids. V lost 6 bases to trimming and J lost 1 base; unmatched junction nucleotides: 10. The CDR3 region has the DNA TGTGCCTGCGTTCTTAGCGGGGCTCTCCAAGAGACCCAGTACTTC. Translated, it gives CACVLSGALQETQYF.

This clonotype was seen repeatedly, ten times or more. This rearrangement joins TRBV5-1 to TRBJ2-3; D unresolved. The CDR3 length is 11 residues. With 0 bases removed from V and 10 bases from J, the gap between germline ends came to 6 bases. Looked up from germline, CDR1 is SGHRS and CDR2 is YFSETQ. CDR3 DNA sequence: TGCGCCAGCAGCTTGGTAGACGCGCAGTATTTT. Encoded protein: CASSLVDAQYF.

This clonotype showed up many times. The V call is TRBV7-8, the J call TRBJ2-5; tentative D call: TRBD1 (7 bases). The CDR3 contains 14 residues. Germline CDR1 SGHVS, CDR2 FQNEAQ. V lost 3 bases, J lost 3 bases, and 11 bases lay in between. The DNA for the CDR3 is TGTGCCAGCAGCTTTGGGGGGACAGAAGAGACCCAGTACTTC. This sequence encodes CASSFGGTEETQYF.

This clonotype was observed a handful of times. A clone one base away is much larger, so this may be a read error. The genes are TRBV7-2 and TRBJ2-5; 9 bases match TRBD2. Per the germline V gene, CDR1 is SGHTA and CDR2 is FQGNSA. The ends lost 3 bases at V and 5 bases at J; junction bases unmatched: 7. CDR3 size: 15 residues. CDR3 residues: CASSLMVAGVETQYF. CDR3 nucleotides: TGTGCCAGCAGCTTGATGGTAGCGGGAGTGGAGACCCAGTACTTC.

Turning to this clonotype: This clone may be a read error of a much larger clone one base away. This chain connects TRBV6-1 to TRBJ1-1; D is unresolved. The CDR3 has 12 amino acids. CDR1 and CDR2 (germline): MNHNS, SASEGT. The CDR3 here is CAGRSTGTEAFF. The CDR3 DNA follows: TGTGCCGGCAGGTCGACCGGCACTGAAGCTTTCTTT.

This clonotype was recorded many times. The rearrangement joins TRBV20-1 to TRBJ2-7; 9 positions agree with TRBD2. The CDR3 is 18 residues long. Per germline, CDR1 DFQATT and CDR2 SNEGSKA (reference sequence). Trimming removed 1 base from V and 0 bases from J; junction bases left unmatched: 13. CDR3 DNA: TGCAGTGCTAGAGTTAACGCGGGAGGGCTATCAGACTCCTACGAGCAGTACTTC. This codes for CSARVNAGGLSDSYEQYF.

This clonotype was recorded many times. CDR3 nucleotides: TGCAGTGCTAGAGATCCGAGGACAGGGGGCTCCGAGCAGTACTTC. Its translation: CSARDPRTGGSEQYF. The V call is TRBV20-1, the J call TRBJ2-7; 11 bases match TRBD1. V was pared by 0 bases and J by 6 bases, with 7 bases of the junction left unmatched. Germline lookup yields CDR1 DFQATT and CDR2 SNEGSKA (reference sequence). The CDR3 loop spans 15 amino acids.

This clonotype was seen at least ten times. The chain recombines TRBV6-1 with TRBJ2-7; D gene uncertain. Between the trimmed V and J ends, which lost 5 bases and 6 bases, there was a span of 14 bases. The CDR3 spans 13 residues. Germline V lookup: CDR1 MNHNS, CDR2 SASEGT. For the CDR3, the DNA is TGTGCCAGCAGTTACGGGTACGCAGGCGAGCAGTACTTC. It codes for CASSYGYAGEQYF.

This clonotype was seen at least ten times. The chain recombines TRBV20-1 with TRBJ2-7; TRBD2 matches 10 bases. This CDR3 comprises 17 residues. Trimming took 0 bases from V and 0 from J; bases not matched to a gene: 8. In germline, CDR1 is DFQATT, CDR2 SNEGSKA (reference sequence). The CDR3 nucleotides are TGCAGTGCTAGAGATCGGATAGCGGGAGGCCTCTCCTACGAGCAGTACTTC. Its protein is CSARDRIAGGLSYEQYF.

V and J are TRBV28 and TRBJ2-3; 12 bases agree with TRBD2. The CDR3 length is 23 residues. CDR1 is MDHEN and CDR2 is SYDVKM in the germline V gene. V shed 4 bases, J shed 1 base, and the junction held 24 bases outside the gene matches. This CDR3 reads CASSSLTSGRPKHPQGRTDTQYF. The CDR3 DNA reads as TGTGCCAGCAGTTCCCTCACTAGCGGGAGGCCCAAGCACCCCCAAGGCCGCACAGATACGCAGTATTTT. Full variable domain (remainder filled in from reference TRBV28 and TRBJ2-3): DVKVTQSSRYLVKRTGEKVFLECVQDMDHENMFWYRQDPGLGLRLIYFSYDVKMKEKGDIPEGYSVSREKKERFSLILESASTNQTSMYLCASSSLTSGRPKHPQGRTDTQYFGPGTRLTVL.

This clonotype occurred many times. The chain employs TRBV6-1 and TRBJ2-1; the match to TRBD2 covers 12 bases. Unmatched junction bases numbered 5, after V lost 6 bases and J lost 5 bases. CDR1 and CDR2 (germline): MNHNS, SASEGT. There are 15 residues in the CDR3. The CDR3 coding sequence is TGTGCCAGCAGGACTAGCGGGAGAGGCAACAATGAGCAGTTCTTC. Its protein product is CASRTSGRGNNEQFF.

This clonotype was detected ten times or more. The rearrangement joins TRBV20-1 to TRBJ2-1, with D perhaps given as TRBD1 or TRBD2 (5 bases each). Germline V gene data show CDR1 as DFQATT and CDR2 as SNEGSKA (reference sequence). V was pared by 3 bases and J by 10 bases, with 13 bases between. CDR3 size: 12 residues. CDR3 region: CSARGTGTEQFF. Here the CDR3 DNA reads TGCAGTGCTAGGGGAACCGGGACCGAGCAGTTCTTC.

This clonotype appeared many times. J is TRBJ2-3 and V is TRBV6-5; no reliable D call. Germline CDR1 is MNHEY and CDR2 is SVGAGI. The CDR3 length is 15 residues. V was trimmed by 2 bases and J by 2 bases, leaving 11 bases between them. CDR3 loop: CASSYRVPTTDTQYF. CDR3 DNA sequence: TGTGCCAGCAGTTACCGGGTCCCCACCACAGATACGCAGTATTTT.

The chain couples TRBV30 to TRBJ2-1; D possibly corresponds to TRBD2 (6 bases). V was trimmed by 1 base and J by 13 bases, leaving 11 bases between them. The V gene's germline CDR1 is GTSNPN and CDR2 SVGIG (reference sequence). The CDR3 length is 11 residues. The CDR3 loop reads CAWSGRTIQFF. The CDR3 DNA reads TGTGCCTGGAGTGGTCGGACTATACAGTTCTTC.

The CDR3 DNA follows: TGTGCCAGCAGCTTAGATAGATCTCCCGCTGAAGCTTTCTTT. Its protein product is CASSLDRSPAEAFF. V usage is TRBV11-1 and J usage is TRBJ1-1, with D unclear. This CDR3 contains 14 residues. The germline gives CDR1 SGHAT, CDR2 FQDESV (reference sequence). V lost 1 base and J lost 6, with 12 bases in between.

At least ten counts were recorded for this clonotype. The chain is built from TRBV7-9 and TRBJ1-5; D gene ambiguous. Per germline, CDR1 SEHNR and CDR2 FQNEAQ (reference sequence). Trimming cost V 5 bases and J 7 bases, with 15 bases left between them. This CDR3 has 14 residues. DNA of the CDR3: TGTGCCAGCAGCCAAATTGAGGGAGGCCAGCCCCAGCATTTT. Translation gives CASSQIEGGQPQHF.

The CDR3 DNA follows: TGTGCCAGCAGCTTAGGGAACGGCTATGGCTACACCTTC. Translating gives CASSLGNGYGYTF. The chain couples TRBV11-2 to TRBJ1-2, with unresolved D. CDR3 length equals 13 residues. Germline V gene lookup returns CDR1 SGHAT and CDR2 FQNNGV. The ends were cut back, 1 base at V and 4 bases at J, with 7 bases in the middle.